This T cell receptor beta chain was identified during a study of blood T cell repertoires in COVID-19. Study overall: The United States, Italy and Spain provided the acute and convalescent COVID-19 samples. In each case, the material was cDNA or gDNA derived from T cells, B-cell-depleted T cells, or PBMCs.

Generated by immunoSEQ multiplex PCR, the TCRdb table keeps only in-frame clones and is missing some. The sample consists of tens of thousands of clones, 89% of them appearing once. A single count supports this clone. The CDR3 is 14 residues long. Germline trimming cut 3 bases from V and 4 bases from J; bases unmatched to any gene: 1. CDR1 SQVTM and CDR2 ANQGSEA come from the germline V gene. This sequence joins TRBV29-1 and TRBJ2-5; 14 nucleotides agree with TRBD2. The sample comprised peripheral blood. The receptor comes from a man aged 45-60 years with active COVID-19. In DNA, the CDR3 is TGCAGCGTTGAGGGACTAGCGGGAGCAGAGACCCAGTACTTC. Translated: CSVEGLAGAETQYF. The variable domain in full, with the rest retrieved from reference TRBV29-1 and TRBJ2-5, is SAVISQKPSRDICQRGTSLTIQCQVDSQVTMMFWYRQQPGQSLTLIATANQGSEATYESGFVIDKFPISRPNLTFSTLTVSNMSPEDSSIYLCSVEGLAGAETQYFGPGTRLLVL.